The 27 T cell receptor beta chains below were found in one sample sequenced in a study of T cell responses to AZD1222 COVID-19 vaccine. This table comes from immunoSEQ multiplex PCR, and its TCRdb copy is limited to in-frame clones, with some not included. This sample has under 150,000 clones, with about 91% found just once. This specimen was peripheral blood, taken 28 days after the second AZD1222 dose. The receptors derive from an adult who received the AZD1222 COVID-19 vaccine.

The chain links TRBV5-6 to TRBJ1-5; TRBD1 matches at 7 bases. Germline V gene lookup returns CDR1 SGHDT and CDR2 YYEEEE. Trimming took 1 base from V and 6 from J; bases not matched to a gene: 4. The CDR3 is made up of 14 amino acids. CDR3 sequence reads: CASSLMTGLQPQHF. CDR3 nucleotides: TGTGCCAGCAGCTTGATGACAGGGCTTCAGCCCCAGCATTTT.

J is TRBJ2-1 and V is TRBV4-1; the match to TRBD2 covers 8 bases. V lost 4 bases and J lost 5; bases outside the gene matches: 16. This CDR3 region has 18 residues. The germline gives CDR1 MGHRA, CDR2 YSYEKL. This CDR3 is CASSRVQTGTSSDNEQFF. Here the CDR3 DNA reads TGCGCCAGCAGCCGAGTCCAAACCGGGACTAGTTCAGACAATGAGCAGTTCTTC.

The rearrangement links TRBV18 to TRBJ2-7; 7 bases are a match to TRBD2. CDR1 KGHSH and CDR2 LQKENI come from the germline V gene. V dropped 3 bases and J dropped 3; count of bases not matched to a gene: 5. This CDR3 has 14 amino acids. The CDR3 sequence: CASSPTGGGYEQYF. CDR3 in DNA: TGTGCCAGCTCACCGACGGGAGGAGGCTACGAGCAGTACTTC.

This clone was observed once. V and J are TRBV3-1 (or the pseudogene TRBV3-2) and TRBJ2-5, with 13 bases identical to TRBD2. This CDR3 has 18 residues. CDR1 LGHDT and CDR2 YNNKEL come from the germline V gene (reference sequence). The V gene end was trimmed by 4 bases and the J gene end by 1 base; junction bases not matched to a gene: 9. The CDR3 coding sequence is TGTGCCAGCAGCCCTCCGGGACTAGCGGGGACCTTCCAAGAGACCCAGTACTTC. This encodes CASSPPGLAGTFQETQYF.

V gene TRBV19 combines with J gene TRBJ2-1, with D possibly being TRBD2 (6 bases). V was trimmed by 5 bases and J by 4 bases, leaving 15 bases between them. The CDR3 runs to 15 residues. CDR1 is LNHDA, CDR2 SQIVND, per germline (reference sequence). CDR3 sequence reads: CASSPGTRGYNEQFF. DNA for the CDR3: TGTGCCAGTAGTCCCGGGACCCGGGGGTACAATGAGCAGTTCTTC.

In its sample, this clone was seen a few times. This sequence joins TRBV7-2 and TRBJ2-1, with D uncertain. Germline assignment: CDR1 SGHTA and CDR2 FQGNSA. V gave up 3 bases and J gave up 3 bases, with 6 bases separating them. The CDR3 is made up of 13 amino acids. DNA for the CDR3: TGTGCCAGCAGCTTGAACATCTACAATGAGCAGTTCTTC. Its translation is CASSLNIYNEQFF.

V usage is TRBV3-1 (or the pseudogene TRBV3-2) and J usage is TRBJ2-2, with D tentatively TRBD2 (6 bases). CDR3 length equals 16 residues. Trimming removed 0 bases from V and 3 bases from J, with 11 bases in between. Germline V gene data show CDR1 as LGHDT and CDR2 as YNNKEL (reference sequence). CDR3 amino acids: CASSQDDREYTGELFF. CDR3 DNA: TGTGCCAGCAGCCAAGATGATCGGGAGTACACCGGGGAGCTGTTTTTT.

This rearrangement joins TRBV6-5 to TRBJ1-5; no reliable D call. The V gene lost 6 bases and the J gene lost 2 bases, with 8 bases spanning the gap. Looked up from germline, CDR1 is MNHEY and CDR2 is SVGAGI. CDR3 length: 13 amino acids. The CDR3 region has the DNA TGTGCCAGCAGGAGGGATGGCAATCAGCCCCAGCATTTT. Protein product: CASRRDGNQPQHF.

The rearrangement uses TRBV29-1 and TRBJ1-2; D gene uncertain. The ends were cut back, 5 bases at V and 3 bases at J, with 16 bases in the middle. This CDR3 is built from 14 residues. Germline CDR1 and CDR2: SQVTM and ANQGSEA. In DNA, the CDR3 is TGCAGCGTTCACGACGAGGCACCTGACTATGGCTACACCTTC. Protein: CSVHDEAPDYGYTF.

This clone was observed a few times. The chain employs TRBV4-1 and TRBJ2-1; maybe TRBD2 (6 bases). Germline V lookup: CDR1 MGHRA, CDR2 YSYEKL. The CDR3 spans 13 residues. The V end was cut by 1 base, the J end by 9 bases, with 10 bases between. Written as DNA, the CDR3 is TGCGCCAGCAGCCAAGTCAGACTAGTTGAGCAGTTCTTC. It encodes CASSQVRLVEQFF.

The chain links TRBV4-1 to TRBJ2-2; TRBD2 matches at 7 bases. J was trimmed by 6 bases and V by 6 bases; bases with no gene match: 7. The germline V gene has CDR1 MGHRA and CDR2 YSYEKL. The CDR3 runs to 14 residues. CDR3 residues: CASRPTGGAGELFF. The DNA of the CDR3 is TGCGCCAGCAGACCCACGGGGGGTGCCGGGGAGCTGTTTTTT.

The chain recombines TRBV4-1 with TRBJ1-2; D call uncertain. The germline CDR1 and CDR2 sequences are MGHRA and YSYEKL. Trimming shortened V by 1 base and J by 4 bases, and 10 bases separated the two germline ends. The CDR3 is 14 amino acids. Here the CDR3 DNA reads TGCGCCAGCAGCCAAGGTTCAGCGGGCTATGGCTACACCTTC. Translated, it gives CASSQGSAGYGYTF.

The genes are TRBV18 and TRBJ2-1; 7 bases match TRBD1. In germline, CDR1 is KGHSH, CDR2 LQKENI. Trimming cost V 0 bases and J 7 bases; bases outside gene matches: 9. This CDR3 comprises 16 residues. In DNA form, the CDR3 reads TGTGCCAGCTCACCACCGGGAAGGGGGCTCTGGAATGAGCAGTTCTTC. It is translated as CASSPPGRGLWNEQFF.

The chain uses TRBV6-5 and TRBJ1-5; 7 bases align to TRBD1. Germline-derived CDR1 and CDR2 are MNHEY and SVGAGI. Trimming removed 6 bases from V and 3 bases from J; junction bases left unmatched: 8. This CDR3 region has 15 residues. This CDR3 reads CASRVGTVDNQPQHF. CDR3 in DNA: TGTGCCAGCAGAGTCGGGACAGTCGACAATCAGCCCCAGCATTTT.

This clone has a single count. The chain employs TRBV5-6 and TRBJ1-1; D is uncertain. CDR1 SGHDT and CDR2 YYEEEE come from the germline V gene. Trimming pared 3 bases from V and 8 bases from J, leaving 8 bases between. The CDR3 spans 11 residues. CDR3 coding DNA: TGTGCCAGCAGCTCCAGTTGGGAAGCTTTCTTT. Translating it yields CASSSSWEAFF. The entire variable domain, with the rest obtained from reference TRBV5-6 and TRBJ1-1, is as follows: DAGVTQSPTHLIKTRGQQVTLRCSPKSGHDTVSWYQQALGQGPQFIFQYYEEEERQRGNFPDRFSGHQFPNYSSELNVNALLLGDSALYLCASSSSWEAFFGQGTRLTVV.

The chain joins TRBV30 to TRBJ1-2; tentative D call: TRBD1 (5 bases). The CDR3 loop spans 13 amino acids. Between the trimmed V and J ends, which lost 3 bases and 4 bases, there was a span of 12 bases. Germline V gene data show CDR1 as GTSNPN and CDR2 as SVGIG (reference sequence). This CDR3 is CAWRDGGSYGYTF. The CDR3 DNA reads TGTGCCTGGAGGGACGGGGGAAGCTATGGCTACACCTTC.

This clone was detected once. This CDR3 reads CAWTSSPSNYGYTF. The CDR3 nucleotides read TGTGCCTGGACTTCTTCCCCATCCAACTATGGCTACACCTTC. The rearrangement uses TRBV30 and TRBJ1-2; D is unresolved. The CDR3 covers 14 residues. Looked up from germline, CDR1 is GTSNPN and CDR2 is SVGIG (reference sequence). Deletions cut 4 bases from V and 2 bases from J, with 14 bases between.

The rearrangement links TRBV7-9 to TRBJ1-2; TRBD1 might be the D (5 bases). The CDR3 sequence is 16 residues long. The germline V and J ends were trimmed by 6 bases and 4 bases, with 21 bases remaining between them. The germline gives CDR1 SEHNR, CDR2 FQNEAQ (reference sequence). The DNA of the CDR3 is TGTGCCAGCAGACCCAACCCCGGGGACCTTAGCTATGGCTACACCTTC. This sequence encodes CASRPNPGDLSYGYTF.

The gene calls are TRBV10-3 and TRBJ2-3; TRBD2 matches at 7 bases. V dropped 3 bases and J dropped 1; count of bases not matched to a gene: 7. There are 16 residues in the CDR3. The V gene's germline CDR1 is ENHRY and CDR2 SYGVKD. The DNA for the CDR3 is TGTGCCATCAGTGATCGCGGGACTACCCGCACAGATACGCAGTATTTT. Its protein is CAISDRGTTRTDTQYF.

The chain uses TRBV2 and TRBJ1-3; 7 bases line up with TRBD1. Germline loops: CDR1 SNHLY, CDR2 FYNNEI. CDR3 length: 15 amino acids. V gave up 5 bases and J gave up 4 bases; unmatched junction bases: 8. The DNA for the CDR3 is TGTGCCAGCAGTCAGAGGAGGGGGCTCGGAAACACCATATATTTT. It specifies CASSQRRGLGNTIYF. Drawing the rest from reference TRBV2 and TRBJ1-3, the complete variable domain is EPEVTQTPSHQVTQMGQEVILRCVPISNHLYFYWYRQILGQKVEFLVSFYNNEISEKSEIFDDQFSVERPDGSNFTLKIRSTKLEDSAMYFCASSQRRGLGNTIYFGEGSWLTVV.

J is TRBJ1-1 and V is TRBV30, with D perhaps matching TRBD1 (5 bases). The CDR3 sequence is 15 residues long. Trimming took 3 bases from V and 4 from J, leaving 18 bases between them. Germline CDR1 GTSNPN, CDR2 SVGIG (reference sequence). The CDR3 nucleotides are TGTGCCTGGAGGCGCCGGGATTCTGGGGGCACTGAAGCTTTCTTT. Translated, it gives CAWRRRDSGGTEAFF.

The rearrangement links TRBV11-2 to TRBJ2-2, with D possibly TRBD1 on 6 matching bases. The CDR3 runs to 16 residues. From germline, CDR1 is SGHAT and CDR2 FQNNGV. V was pared by 4 bases and J by 1 base, with 13 bases between. CDR3 protein: CASSSRTELNTGELFF. The CDR3 nucleotides read TGTGCCAGCAGCTCCCGGACAGAATTGAACACCGGGGAGCTGTTTTTT.

The rearrangement uses TRBV28 and TRBJ2-5; maybe TRBD2 (6 bases). There are 15 residues in the CDR3. The V end was cut by 8 bases, the J end by 0 bases, with 16 bases between. Germline lookup yields CDR1 MDHEN and CDR2 SYDVKM. The CDR3 sequence is CASESGGGNQETQYF. As DNA, the CDR3 is TGTGCCAGCGAATCCGGCGGAGGGAACCAAGAGACCCAGTACTTC.

The chain carries TRBV5-1 and TRBJ2-1, with a tentative D call TRBD1 (8 bases). V was trimmed by 9 bases and J by 8 bases, leaving 21 bases between them. This CDR3 comprises 14 residues. Germline assignment: CDR1 SGHRS and CDR2 YFSETQ. The CDR3: CATSGGQGGYEQFF. The CDR3 DNA is TGCGCCACTAGCGGAGGACAGGGAGGGTATGAGCAGTTCTTC.

The V call is TRBV7-2, the J call TRBJ2-5; possibly TRBD2 for D (5 bases). The CDR3 is 13 amino acids. The germline CDR1 and CDR2 sequences are SGHTA and FQGNSA. V was pared by 1 base and J by 4 bases, with 7 bases between. The CDR3 coding sequence is TGTGCCAGCAGCTTAGGGGAGTTAGAGACCCAGTACTTC. Its protein is CASSLGELETQYF.

This sequence joins TRBV19 and TRBJ1-1; the D gene is possibly TRBD1 (5 bases). The CDR3 contains 18 residues. Germline CDR1 LNHDA, CDR2 SQIVND (reference sequence). V lost 4 bases and J 0 bases, leaving 21 bases between the germline ends. The CDR3 spells CASSTLLPGRTLNTEAFF. Here the CDR3 DNA reads TGTGCCAGTAGTACACTCCTGCCGGGACGGACGTTGAACACTGAAGCTTTCTTT.

This chain links TRBV6-5 with TRBJ2-3; a possible D gene is TRBD2 (5 bases). Germline V gene lookup returns CDR1 MNHEY and CDR2 SVGAGI. Deletions cut 11 bases from V and 2 bases from J, with 14 bases between. The CDR3 covers 13 residues. CDR3 DNA sequence: TGTGCCGTTAAAAGAGGGCCCACAGATACGCAGTATTTT. This sequence encodes CAVKRGPTDTQYF.